This is a list of T cell receptor beta chains from one sample in a study of cytomegalovirus exposure and HLA in healthy donors. Profiled with immunoSEQ multiplex PCR; TCRdb holds only in-frame clones, not every one. Of 200,000 to 250,000 clones in the sample, 82% were seen once. Material for sequencing was PBMCs. All receptors come from a woman in her 40s in good health and CMV-seronegative. The CDR3 runs from the conserved cysteine through the conserved F or W. The D gene is left open where the match is weak. Not every row has a clone size; where given, it reads once, few, many or a size class.

d_call	clone_size	j_call	v_call	cdr3_length	cdr3_aa	cdr3_nt
NA	NA	TRBJ2-5	TRBV25-1	13	CASSELGGETQYF	TGTGCCAGCAGTGAATTAGGGGGAGAGACCCAGTACTTC
TRBD2	few	TRBJ2-7	TRBV28	16	CASSPGLAGFTYEQYF	TGTGCCAGCAGTCCCGGACTAGCGGGATTTACCTACGAGCAGTACTTC
NA	NA	TRBJ1-3	TRBV15	15	CATSRDFHSGNTIYF	TGTGCCACCAGCAGAGATTTCCACTCTGGAAACACCATATATTTT
NA	NA	TRBJ2-7	TRBV6-1	14	CASALWGGPYEQYF	TGTGCCAGCGCCCTTTGGGGGGGCCCCTACGAGCAGTACTTC
TRBD2	NA	TRBJ2-3	TRBV5-1	15	CASSLQRDYTDTQYF	TGCGCCAGCAGCTTGCAGCGGGACTACACAGATACGCAGTATTTT
TRBD1	NA	TRBJ2-5	TRBV5-1	14	CASSPGQPQETQYF	TGCGCCAGCAGCCCGGGACAGCCACAAGAGACCCAGTACTTC
NA	NA	TRBJ2-3	TRBV19	17	CASSRWTAPSSTDTQYF	TGTGCCAGTAGTAGATGGACTGCCCCTTCTAGCACAGATACGCAGTATTTT
TRBD1	NA	TRBJ2-7	TRBV30	16	CAWSPEGTVSSYEQYF	TGTGCCTGGAGTCCCGAAGGGACAGTCAGCTCCTACGAGCAGTACTTC
TRBD2	NA	TRBJ2-1	TRBV7-3	15	CASSPTSGRVDEQFF	TGTGCCAGCAGCCCGACTAGCGGGAGGGTAGATGAGCAGTTCTTC
NA	few	TRBJ2-7	TRBV28	15	CASSLLGLGAGEQYF	TGTGCCAGCAGTTTATTGGGGTTGGGTGCGGGCGAGCAGTACTTC
NA	NA	TRBJ1-1	TRBV25-1	13	CASRSQVNTEAFF	TGTGCCAGCAGGTCCCAGGTGAACACTGAAGCTTTCTTT
NA	NA	TRBJ2-7	TRBV5-1	15	CASSRTTGKVAEQYF	TGCGCCAGCAGCCGTACCACAGGGAAGGTTGCCGAGCAGTACTTC
NA	once	TRBJ2-1	TRBV6-5	13	CASGLGGLYEQFF	TGTGCCAGCGGGCTCGGGGGGCTGTATGAGCAGTTCTTC
NA	NA	TRBJ2-5	TRBV2	11	CASSFGETQYF	TGTGCCAGCAGTTTCGGGGAGACCCAGTACTTC
NA	NA	TRBJ2-1	TRBV19	13	CASSDSFYNEQFF	TGTGCCAGTAGCGACAGTTTCTACAATGAGCAGTTCTTC
TRBD1	few	TRBJ1-4	TRBV11-2	14	CASSSRTGGDELFF	TGTGCCAGCAGCAGTCGTACAGGGGGCGACGAACTGTTTTTT
NA	once	TRBJ1-5	TRBV18	13	CASSPGLSQPQHF	TGTGCCAGCTCACCAGGGCTGAGTCAGCCCCAGCATTTT
NA	NA	TRBJ1-5	TRBV5-5	13	CASSLSVHQPQHF	TGTGCCAGCAGCTTGAGCGTTCATCAGCCCCAGCATTTT
TRBD2	NA	TRBJ2-7	TRBV11-2	15	CASSSAGGDSYEQYF	TGTGCCAGCAGCTCCGCGGGGGGAGACTCCTACGAGCAGTACTTC
NA	NA	TRBJ1-2	TRBV7-8	13	CASSFAYFYGYTF	TGTGCCAGCAGCTTCGCCTACTTCTATGGCTACACCTTC
NA	NA	TRBJ1-1	TRBV15	16	CATSREYTAVNTEAFF	TGTGCCACCAGCAGAGAGTATACTGCCGTGAACACTGAAGCTTTCTTT
NA	NA	TRBJ2-2	TRBV7-2	14	CASSGVRYTGELFF	TGTGCCAGCAGCGGAGTGAGGTACACCGGGGAGCTGTTTTTT
NA	NA	TRBJ2-7	TRBV6-5	12	CASNRGGGEQYF	TGTGCCAGCAACCGGGGAGGAGGCGAGCAGTACTTC
TRBD2	NA	TRBJ2-4	TRBV19	17	CASSRIGLADTKNIQYF	TGTGCCAGTAGCAGAATTGGACTAGCGGACACCAAAAACATTCAGTACTTC
TRBD1	once	TRBJ2-3	TRBV18	16	CASSPEGGAKTDTQYF	TGTGCCAGCTCCCCTGAAGGGGGCGCTAAGACAGATACGCAGTATTTT
NA	NA	TRBJ1-3	TRBV5-1	14	CASSLYGIENTIYF	TGCGCCAGCAGCTTGTACGGGATCGAAAACACCATATATTTT
TRBD2	NA	TRBJ2-7	TRBV7-2	15	CASSREAGGLGEQYF	TGTGCCAGCAGCCGCGAAGCGGGAGGGTTGGGCGAGCAGTACTTC
TRBD1	NA	TRBJ2-7	TRBV12-5	15	CASGPGTVGTYEQYF	TGTGCTAGTGGCCCCGGGACAGTTGGAACCTACGAGCAGTACTTC
TRBD1	NA	TRBJ2-7	TRBV5-1	15	CASSSGTGGRNEQYF	TGCGCCAGCAGCTCGGGGACAGGGGGCCGCAACGAGCAGTACTTC
TRBD1	once	TRBJ2-7	TRBV30	18	CAWSVMDRVGGSSYEQYF	TGTGCCTGGAGTGTAATGGACAGGGTAGGTGGGAGCTCCTACGAGCAGTACTTC
NA	NA	TRBJ2-1	TRBV27	17	CASSPQGVAATYNEQFF	TGTGCCAGCAGTCCCCAGGGTGTGGCGGCAACCTACAATGAGCAGTTCTTC
TRBD1	NA	TRBJ1-4	TRBV25-1	13	CASAGTGIEKLFF	TGTGCCAGCGCCGGGACAGGGATTGAAAAACTGTTTTTT
NA	NA	TRBJ1-2	TRBV30	13	CAWRAQRYYGYTF	TGTGCCTGGAGGGCACAGAGATACTATGGCTACACCTTC
NA	NA	TRBJ2-6	TRBV4-1	16	CASSVFGQPGANVLTF	TGCGCCAGCAGCGTATTCGGACAGCCTGGGGCCAACGTCCTGACTTTC
NA	NA	TRBJ2-7	TRBV7-2	14	CASSLAGDSYEQYF	TGTGCCAGCAGCTTAGCGGGAGACTCCTACGAGCAGTACTTC
NA	NA	TRBJ1-1	TRBV30	13	CAWSVSGATEAFF	TGTGCCTGGAGTGTATCAGGGGCTACTGAAGCTTTCTTT
NA	NA	TRBJ1-2	TRBV6-5	13	CASSYGPLYGYTF	TGTGCCAGCAGTTATGGGCCTCTCTATGGCTACACCTTC
NA	once	TRBJ1-3	TRBV7-8	15	CASSPIPGSGNTIYF	TGTGCCAGCAGCCCAATTCCAGGCTCTGGAAACACCATATATTTT
TRBD2	NA	TRBJ2-2	TRBV7-9	15	CASSLPGGVTGELFF	TGTGCCAGCAGCTTACCGGGAGGGGTTACCGGGGAGCTGTTTTTT
TRBD2	NA	TRBJ2-1	TRBV11-2	16	CASSIRSGSSYNEQFF	TGTGCCAGCAGCATACGCAGCGGGAGCTCCTACAATGAGCAGTTCTTC
NA	NA	TRBJ2-1	TRBV7-9	15	CASSSGSPKYNEQFF	TGTGCCAGCAGCTCCGGGAGCCCGAAGTACAATGAGCAGTTCTTC
TRBD2	few	TRBJ2-7	TRBV5-8	14	CASRLLAGTYEQYF	TGTGCCAGCAGATTGCTAGCGGGTACCTACGAGCAGTACTTC
NA	NA	TRBJ2-5	TRBV19	14	CASSTGTDTETQYF	TGTGCCAGTAGTACAGGGACTGACACTGAGACCCAGTACTTC
NA	NA	TRBJ2-7	TRBV6-5	13	CASSPAGQYEQYF	TGTGCCAGCAGCCCTGCTGGACAGTACGAGCAGTACTTC
TRBD2	NA	TRBJ2-1	TRBV4-1	15	CASTLAVSSYNEQFF	TGCGCCAGCACGCTAGCGGTTAGCTCCTACAATGAGCAGTTCTTC
NA	NA	TRBJ2-2	TRBV27	15	CASSRWQGATGELFF	TGTGCCAGCAGTAGGTGGCAGGGTGCGACCGGGGAGCTGTTTTTT
NA	NA	TRBJ1-2	TRBV7-9	13	CASSPQGTYGYTF	TGTGCCAGCAGCCCCCAGGGGACCTATGGCTACACCTTC
TRBD1	NA	TRBJ2-7	TRBV5-1	16	CASSLGGQGGFYEQYF	TGCGCCAGCAGCTTGGGGGGACAGGGAGGTTTCTACGAGCAGTACTTC
NA	NA	TRBJ1-1	TRBV29-1	11	CSVAGFTEAFF	TGCAGCGTTGCGGGGTTCACTGAAGCTTTCTTT
TRBD2	NA	TRBJ2-5	TRBV14	18	CASSQSRFSSGSLETQYF	TGTGCCAGCAGCCAGTCACGGTTCTCTAGCGGGAGTTTAGAGACCCAGTACTTC
NA	NA	TRBJ2-7	TRBV27	16	CASGHFRGAGAYEQYF	TGTGCCAGCGGACATTTTCGGGGGGCAGGGGCCTACGAGCAGTACTTC
NA	NA	TRBJ1-1	TRBV5-4	14	CASSWGQGNTEAFF	TGTGCCAGCAGCTGGGGACAAGGGAACACTGAAGCTTTCTTT
NA	NA	TRBJ2-7	TRBV5-4	15	CASSLATGWSYEQYF	TGTGCCAGCAGCTTGGCAACAGGTTGGTCCTACGAGCAGTACTTC
TRBD1	NA	TRBJ2-2	TRBV27	14	CASSSGTGVGELFF	TGTGCCAGCAGCTCCGGGACAGGGGTCGGGGAGCTGTTTTTT
TRBD1	NA	TRBJ2-7	TRBV27	15	CASRSPGQGAHEQYF	TGTGCCAGCAGATCTCCGGGACAGGGGGCTCACGAGCAGTACTTC
TRBD1	NA	TRBJ2-7	TRBV7-2	14	CASSSDRGTYEQYF	TGTGCCAGCAGCTCGGACAGGGGGACCTACGAGCAGTACTTC
NA	NA	TRBJ1-1	TRBV30	14	CAWSAGVGYTEAFF	TGTGCCTGGAGTGCAGGGGTAGGGTACACTGAAGCTTTCTTT
TRBD1	once	TRBJ2-7	TRBV28	14	CASSWGTGAYEQYF	TGTGCCAGCAGCTGGGGAACAGGGGCATACGAGCAGTACTTC
NA	NA	TRBJ2-7	TRBV6-6	14	CASSALQGFDEQYF	TGTGCCAGCAGCGCACTGCAGGGATTCGACGAGCAGTACTTC